The table lists the clone carrying this T cell receptor (beta chain) with a few counts. Its antigen is unidentified. The sample belongs to a study of human T cells and chemical hapten exposure. Study-level background: Largely, small differences in pooled library volume made per-sample TCR yields vary. Overall study findings and caveats: Every donor had alopecia, and their immune response may therefore differ from healthy people's.

Library preparation tagged each individual cDNA molecule with a unique molecular identifier. TCRdb ran MiXCR on the RACE reads and lists one entry per CDR3 protein. The sample shows some 200,000 distinct CDR3 sequences, more than 25% of them seen only once. CDR1 MNHEY and CDR2 SMNVEV come from the germline V gene (reference sequence). V was clipped by 5 bases and J by 0 bases, with 14 bases between them. This CDR3 has 16 residues. Time point indicated: pre-sensitization, week 0. This sample's treatment: therapeutic diphenylcyclopropenone sensitization with weekly scalp DPC. The sequenced sample was whole blood, obtained in connection with sensitization to the hapten diphenylcyclopropenone (DPC). The V and J genes are TRBV27 and TRBJ2-4; a possible D gene is TRBD2 (5 bases). The source is a woman between 25 and 40 years old with alopecia areata. Some clones in this sample may be carry-over from other donors' samples. The CDR3 sequence: CASSGYGEEAKNIQYF. The CDR3 nucleotides are TGTGCCAGCAGTGGGTACGGGGAAGAAGCCAAAAACATTCAGTACTTC.